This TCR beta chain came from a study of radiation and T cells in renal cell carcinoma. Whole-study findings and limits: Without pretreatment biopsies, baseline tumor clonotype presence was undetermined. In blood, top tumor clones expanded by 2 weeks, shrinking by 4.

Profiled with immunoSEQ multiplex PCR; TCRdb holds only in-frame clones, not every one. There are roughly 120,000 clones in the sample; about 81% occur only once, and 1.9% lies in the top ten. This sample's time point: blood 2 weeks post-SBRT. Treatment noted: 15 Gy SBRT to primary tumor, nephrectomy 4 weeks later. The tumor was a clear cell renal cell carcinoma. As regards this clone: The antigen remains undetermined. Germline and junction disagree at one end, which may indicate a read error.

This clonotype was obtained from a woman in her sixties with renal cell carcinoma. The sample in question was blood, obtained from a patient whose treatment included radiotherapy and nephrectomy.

The CDR3 loop is CASSLDRNTEAFF. CDR3 DNA: TGTGCTAGCAGCTTAGACAGGAACACTGAAGCTTTCTTT. J is TRBJ1-1 and V is TRBV7-7, with D perhaps matching TRBD1 (5 bases). Germline V CDR1 and CDR2: SSHAT, FNYEAQ (reference sequence). The CDR3 loop spans 13 amino acids.